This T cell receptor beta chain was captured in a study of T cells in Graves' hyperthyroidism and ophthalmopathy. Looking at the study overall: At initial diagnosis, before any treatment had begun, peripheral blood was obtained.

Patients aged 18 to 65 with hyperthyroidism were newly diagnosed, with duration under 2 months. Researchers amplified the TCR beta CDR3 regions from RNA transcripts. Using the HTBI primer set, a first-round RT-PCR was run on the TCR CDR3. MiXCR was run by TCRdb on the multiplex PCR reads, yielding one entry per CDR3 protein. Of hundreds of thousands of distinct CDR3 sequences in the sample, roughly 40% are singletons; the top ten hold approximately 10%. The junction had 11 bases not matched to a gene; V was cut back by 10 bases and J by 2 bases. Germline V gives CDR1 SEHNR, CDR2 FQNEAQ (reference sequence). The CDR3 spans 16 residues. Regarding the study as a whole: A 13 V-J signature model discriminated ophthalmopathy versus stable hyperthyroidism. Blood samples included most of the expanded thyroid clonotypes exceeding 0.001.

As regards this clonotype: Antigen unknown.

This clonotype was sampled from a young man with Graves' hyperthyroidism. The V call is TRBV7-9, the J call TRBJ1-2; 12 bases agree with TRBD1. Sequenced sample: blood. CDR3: CAIYLGTGGSNYGYTF. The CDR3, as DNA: TGTGCCATCTATCTAGGGACAGGGGGCTCGAACTATGGCTACACCTTC.